Presented here are 24 T cell receptor beta chains from one specimen sequenced in a study of blood T cell repertoires in COVID-19. This table comes from immunoSEQ multiplex PCR, and its TCRdb copy is limited to in-frame clones, with some not included. The sample lists about 47,000 clones, about 87% occurring once. The sequenced material came from peripheral blood. Receptors originate from a human donor with active COVID-19. The donor label of this sample is uncertain.

The chain joins TRBV3-1 (or the pseudogene TRBV3-2) to TRBJ2-7; 7 bases are a match to TRBD2. J lost 0 bases, V lost 3 bases, and 5 bases had no gene match. Per the germline V gene, CDR1 is LGHDT and CDR2 is YNNKEL (reference sequence). CDR3 size: 15 residues. The CDR3 DNA reads as TGTGCCAGCAGCCACCCTAGCGGTACCTCCTACGAGCAGTACTTC. It specifies CASSHPSGTSYEQYF.

V gene TRBV7-2 combines with J gene TRBJ1-4; D gene unclear. The V and J ends lost 2 bases and 10 bases respectively, with 11 bases between them. Germline-derived CDR1 and CDR2 are SGHTA and FQGNSA. CDR3 size: 13 residues. For the CDR3, the DNA is TGTGCCAGCAGCTTAAACGGAGCGGGAAAACTGTTTTTT. Translating gives CASSLNGAGKLFF.

The J gene is TRBJ2-1, the V gene TRBV2; TRBD2 matches 12 bases. The germline V gene has CDR1 SNHLY and CDR2 FYNNEI. V trimming: 6 bases; J trimming: 3 bases; junction bases outside the gene matches: 9. The CDR3 has 17 residues. The CDR3, as DNA: TGTGCCAGCAGAGATGACACGGGACTAGCGGGCTACAATGAGCAGTTCTTC. Translated: CASRDDTGLAGYNEQFF.

In DNA form, the CDR3 reads TGTGCCCACACGTCCCCAACGAGGGGGCAGAGTGGCTACACCTTC. Protein sequence: CAHTSPTRGQSGYTF. The chain is built from TRBV30 and TRBJ1-2; 7 nucleotides agree with TRBD1. The V and J ends lost 8 bases and 7 bases, in that order; junction bases with no gene match: 19. Germline CDR1 is GTSNPN and CDR2 is SVGIG (reference sequence). This CDR3 comprises 15 residues.

The chain uses TRBV6-6 and TRBJ2-7; 7 nucleotides agree with TRBD1. The CDR3 totals 15 residues. The J segment lost 0 bases and the V segment lost 6 bases, leaving 8 bases of the junction unmatched. Germline V gene sequence: CDR1 MNHNY, CDR2 SVGAGI (reference sequence). This CDR3 is CASSEQGFSSYEQYF. CDR3 DNA sequence: TGTGCCAGCAGCGAACAGGGGTTTAGCTCCTACGAGCAGTACTTC.

The genes are TRBV7-6 and TRBJ2-7; no clear D gene. V was pared by 5 bases and J by 5 bases, with 10 bases between. The CDR3 is made up of 12 amino acids. The germline gives CDR1 SGHVS, CDR2 FNYEAQ. The CDR3, as DNA: TGTGCCAGCAGCCTCCAGATTGACGAGCAGTACTTC. Amino acid sequence: CASSLQIDEQYF.

The V and J genes are TRBV3-1 (or the pseudogene TRBV3-2) and TRBJ1-1; D not resolved. There are 15 residues in the CDR3. V lost 3 bases and J 1 base, leaving 12 bases between the germline ends. Germline CDR1 reads LGHDT; CDR2 reads YNNKEL (reference sequence). The CDR3 nucleotides are TGTGCCAGCAGCCACTTAGGACTGACGAACACTGAAGCTTTCTTT. Its protein product is CASSHLGLTNTEAFF.

The CDR3 here is CASSYSAGVSYNEQFF. The CDR3 nucleotides are TGTGCCAGCAGTTACTCTGCGGGGGTCTCCTACAATGAGCAGTTCTTC. The V and J genes are TRBV6-5 and TRBJ2-1, with 7 bases aligning to TRBD2. After removal of 0 bases from V and 0 bases from J, the junction contained 2 bases not matched to a gene. The CDR3 is 16 amino acids. The germline V gene encodes CDR1 MNHEY and CDR2 SVGAGI.

This CDR3 reads CASRPVGLALFMQYF. In nucleotides, the CDR3 is TGTGCCAGCAGGCCCGTGGGACTAGCCCTGTTTATGCAGTACTTC. V usage is TRBV28 and J usage is TRBJ2-7; 9 bases map to TRBD2. The V gene's germline CDR1 is MDHEN and CDR2 SYDVKM. V lost 6 bases, J lost 9 bases, and 15 bases stayed unmatched. This CDR3 region has 15 residues.

V usage is TRBV9 and J usage is TRBJ2-7; 11 bases line up with TRBD2. J gave up 2 bases and V 3 bases, and 7 bases lay outside the gene matches. This CDR3 has 16 residues. Per germline, CDR1 SGDLS and CDR2 YYNGEE. This chain's CDR3 is CASSAVPSGRTYEQYF. The CDR3 DNA reads as TGTGCCAGCAGCGCAGTACCTAGCGGGAGGACCTACGAGCAGTACTTC. The variable domain in full, with the rest retrieved from reference TRBV9 and TRBJ2-7, is DSGVTQTPKHLITATGQRVTLRCSPRSGDLSVYWYQQSLDQGLQFLIQYYNGEERAKGNILERFSAQQFPDLHSELNLSSLELGDSALYFCASSAVPSGRTYEQYFGPGTRLTVT.

V is TRBV7-2 and J is TRBJ2-3; D remains ambiguous. CDR1 is SGHTA and CDR2 is FQGNSA in the germline V gene. Trimming removed 5 bases from V and 4 bases from J, with 13 bases in between. The CDR3 extends over 14 amino acids. The CDR3 is CASSITHSPDTQYF. In DNA, the CDR3 is TGTGCCAGCAGCATTACCCATAGTCCAGATACGCAGTATTTT.

The V gene is TRBV6-5, the J gene TRBJ1-5; no clear D gene. Germline V CDR1 and CDR2: MNHEY, SVGAGI. CDR3 size: 14 residues. Trimming stripped 6 bases from V and 6 bases from J, with 15 bases between. The CDR3 region is CASRDSLGSQPQHF. For the CDR3, the DNA is TGTGCCAGCAGGGACTCCTTAGGGAGTCAGCCCCAGCATTTT.

The chain recombines TRBV4-1 with TRBJ1-1; D ambiguous. The CDR3 is 16 amino acids. V gave up 1 base and J gave up 5 bases, with 17 bases separating them. CDR1 is MGHRA and CDR2 is YSYEKL in the germline V gene. CDR3 amino acids: CASSQVKAPGGTEAFF. CDR3 in DNA: TGCGCCAGCAGCCAAGTTAAGGCTCCGGGAGGGACTGAAGCTTTCTTT.

J is TRBJ1-1 and V is TRBV5-1, with D perhaps matching TRBD1 (5 bases). Per the germline V gene, CDR1 is SGHRS and CDR2 is YFSETQ. Trimming removed 1 base at V and 7 bases at J, with 11 bases between. This CDR3 region has 13 residues. DNA of the CDR3: TGCGCCAGCAGCTTGAGTCAGGGCCTTGAAGCTTTCTTT. This sequence encodes CASSLSQGLEAFF.

This chain uses TRBV5-4 with TRBJ1-5; D ambiguous. The germline V gene encodes CDR1 SGHNT and CDR2 YYREEE (reference sequence). V was clipped by 0 bases and J by 6 bases, with 13 bases between them. This CDR3 has 15 residues. Written as DNA, the CDR3 is TGTGCCAGCAGCTTGGCTGGCGGTCGAAGTCAGCCCCAGCATTTT. Residues: CASSLAGGRSQPQHF. Complete variable domain (other parts from reference TRBV5-4 and TRBJ1-5): ETGVTQSPTHLIKTRGQQVTLRCSSQSGHNTVSWYQQALGQGPQFIFQYYREEENGRGNFPPRFSGLQFPNYSSELNVNALELDDSALYLCASSLAGGRSQPQHFGDGTRLSIL.

This clone came up a few times. The rearrangement joins TRBV11-2 to TRBJ2-3; D ambiguous. Germline V gives CDR1 SGHAT, CDR2 FQNNGV. Trimming removed 0 bases from V and 5 bases from J, with 6 bases in between. CDR3 size: 13 residues. The CDR3 region is CASSLEAEDTQYF. CDR3 nucleotides: TGTGCCAGCAGCTTAGAGGCTGAAGATACGCAGTATTTT.

The V call is TRBV28, the J call TRBJ2-6; D remains unclear. Trimming removed 3 bases from V and 10 bases from J, with 10 bases in between. There are 13 residues in the CDR3. Germline CDR1 reads MDHEN; CDR2 reads SYDVKM. CDR3 in amino acids: CASSLNSQNVLTF. CDR3 DNA: TGTGCCAGCAGTTTGAACAGTCAAAACGTCCTGACTTTC.

The gene calls are TRBV7-2 and TRBJ1-3; TRBD1 aligns across 8 bases. With V trimmed by 4 bases and J by 3 bases, 11 bases remained unmatched. The germline V gene encodes CDR1 SGHTA and CDR2 FQGNSA. The CDR3 totals 17 residues. CDR3 protein: CASSSRPGQGGGNTIYF. DNA for the CDR3: TGTGCCAGCAGCTCACGCCCTGGACAGGGTGGTGGAAACACCATATATTTT.

The V and J genes are TRBV27 and TRBJ2-5; 7 positions match TRBD2. V shed 5 bases and J 3 bases; nucleotides not matched to a gene: 12. The CDR3 covers 16 residues. Germline values: CDR1 MNHEY, CDR2 SMNVEV (reference sequence). The CDR3 here is CASSPGLGLLKETQYF. DNA for the CDR3: TGTGCCAGCAGTCCAGGACTAGGGCTTCTGAAAGAGACCCAGTACTTC.

J is TRBJ2-6 and V is TRBV5-1; 7 nucleotides line up with TRBD1. Germline-derived CDR1 and CDR2 are SGHRS and YFSETQ. The CDR3 covers 16 residues. V lost 3 bases to trimming and J lost 0 bases; unmatched junction nucleotides: 3. The CDR3, as DNA: TGCGCCAGCAGCTGGGGACAGCTCTCTGGGGCCAACGTCCTGACTTTC. It specifies CASSWGQLSGANVLTF.

V usage is TRBV2 and J usage is TRBJ1-1; tentative D call: TRBD1 (6 bases). The CDR3 has 14 residues. The V and J ends lost 10 bases and 2 bases respectively, with 17 bases between them. Germline-derived CDR1 and CDR2 are SNHLY and FYNNEI. Here the CDR3 reads CATQVTGVNTEAFF. CDR3 DNA sequence: TGTGCCACACAGGTGACAGGCGTTAACACTGAAGCTTTCTTT.

The V call is TRBV7-9, the J call TRBJ2-1, with 10 positions matching TRBD1. J lost 12 bases, V lost 1 base, and 15 bases had no gene match. The CDR3 runs 17 residues. The V gene's germline CDR1 is SEHNR and CDR2 FQNEAQ (reference sequence). CDR3 sequence reads: CASSLEGTGVYVQTQFF. The CDR3, as DNA: TGTGCCAGCAGCTTAGAGGGGACAGGGGTCTACGTCCAGACGCAGTTCTTC.

The chain links TRBV5-4 to TRBJ1-2; unclear D gene. The V and J ends lost 4 bases and 1 base respectively, with 11 bases between them. In germline, CDR1 is SGHNT, CDR2 YYREEE (reference sequence). The CDR3 loop spans 14 amino acids. The CDR3 DNA reads TGTGCCAGCAGCCTCGGGGTGGGTAACTATGGCTACACCTTC. It translates to CASSLGVGNYGYTF. Combining the CDR3 with reference TRBV5-4 and TRBJ1-2 gives the whole variable domain ETGVTQSPTHLIKTRGQQVTLRCSSQSGHNTVSWYQQALGQGPQFIFQYYREEENGRGNFPPRFSGLQFPNYSSELNVNALELDDSALYLCASSLGVGNYGYTFGSGTRLTVV.

CDR3 loop: CAISRLAIEQFF. The CDR3 DNA is TGTGCCATCAGTAGACTAGCCATTGAGCAGTTCTTC. This chain uses TRBV10-3 with TRBJ2-1; 7 bases align to TRBD2. From germline, CDR1 is ENHRY and CDR2 SYGVKD. V was clipped by 5 bases and J by 9 bases; unmatched bases: 4. The CDR3 covers 12 residues.